Below are 5 T cell receptor beta chains sequenced from a single sample in a study of blood T cell repertoires in COVID-19. The assay was immunoSEQ multiplex PCR, and TCRdb's table has in-frame clones only and misses some. In the table there are fewer than 700,000 clones, approximately 88% of which are singletons. Sequencing input: peripheral blood. All receptors derive from a woman in her 50s with COVID-19, enrolled during active disease.

In this sample, this clone turned up once. The genes are TRBV7-2 and TRBJ1-1; no clear D. There are 13 residues in the CDR3. V was trimmed by 5 bases and J by 3 bases, leaving 10 bases between them. In germline, CDR1 is SGHTA, CDR2 FQGNSA. Here the CDR3 reads CASSLFGDTEAFF. CDR3 nucleotide sequence: TGTGCCAGCAGCCTTTTCGGGGACACTGAAGCTTTCTTT.

The gene calls are TRBV5-6 and TRBJ1-5; TRBD1 aligns across 8 bases. Germline V gene lookup returns CDR1 SGHDT and CDR2 YYEEEE. The CDR3 length is 14 residues. Trimming took 0 bases from V and 5 from J; bases not matched to a gene: 1. The CDR3 region is CASSLAGGDQPQHF. DNA for the CDR3: TGTGCCAGCAGCTTGGCAGGGGGCGATCAGCCCCAGCATTTT. Full variable domain (remainder filled in from reference TRBV5-6 and TRBJ1-5): DAGVTQSPTHLIKTRGQQVTLRCSPKSGHDTVSWYQQALGQGPQFIFQYYEEEERQRGNFPDRFSGHQFPNYSSELNVNALLLGDSALYLCASSLAGGDQPQHFGDGTRLSIL.

The chain is built from TRBV5-1 and TRBJ2-3, with D maybe TRBD2 (6 bases). The CDR3 has 15 amino acids. Germline CDR1 reads SGHRS; CDR2 reads YFSETQ. Trimming cost V 0 bases and J 6 bases, with 14 bases left between them. CDR3 sequence: CASSLDRGATDTQYF. CDR3 DNA sequence: TGCGCCAGCAGCTTGGATCGCGGGGCAACGGATACGCAGTATTTT.

J is TRBJ1-5 and V is TRBV19, with 9 bases aligning to TRBD1. The CDR3 runs to 16 residues. CDR1 and CDR2 from the germline V gene are LNHDA and SQIVND (reference sequence). V was clipped by 7 bases and J by 1 base; unmatched bases: 8. The CDR3 here is CASKRTGEQSNQPQHF. The CDR3 nucleotides are TGTGCCAGTAAGAGGACAGGGGAACAAAGCAATCAGCCCCAGCATTTT.

J is TRBJ1-6 and V is TRBV28; no definite D call. The CDR3 has 15 amino acids. Per the germline V gene, CDR1 is MDHEN and CDR2 is SYDVKM. V was trimmed by 7 bases and J by 2 bases, leaving 12 bases between them. The CDR3 nucleotides read TGTGCCAGCATTCAAGCGGGAACCTATAATTCACCCCTCCACTTT. Its protein product is CASIQAGTYNSPLHF.